This is a list of T cell receptor beta chains from one sample in a study of CD8 T cells in ankylosing spondylitis. TCRdb processed the 5' RACE reads anew with MiXCR; each CDR3 protein has one entry. The sample lists 85,000 to 100,000 distinct CDR3 sequences, about 8.1% seen once, with 4% to 5.5% in the top ten. The sample was blood, either unsorted or a sorted T cell fraction (not recorded which). The receptors here all came from a male donor with ankylosing spondylitis or in good health (not recorded which). The CDR3 runs from the conserved cysteine through the conserved F or W. D genes are given only for firm matches. Size tells how often a clone was seen (once, few, many) or the class of an expanded clone, and some rows leave it out.

clone_size j_call v_call d_call cdr3_aa cdr3_nt
many TRBJ2-3 TRBV29-1 . CSVEEGGAGVGYF TGCAGCGTTGAGGAGGGAGGAGCTGGAGTTGGGTATTTT
few TRBJ1-1 TRBV5-1 . CASSLGGLRNTEAFF TGCGCCAGCAGCTTGGGGGGACTCAGGAACACTGAAGCTTTCTTT
many TRBJ2-1 TRBV9 . CASSVEGEEQFF TGTGCCAGCAGCGTAGAGGGGGAAGAGCAGTTCTTC
many TRBJ2-5 TRBV6-5 TRBD1 CASSSGRGQETQYF TGTGCCAGCAGTTCCGGCAGGGGGCAAGAGACCCAGTACTTC
many TRBJ2-1 TRBV24-1 . CATSDPQLQGIYNEQFF TGTGCCACCAGTGATCCGCAGCTACAGGGAATCTACAATGAGCAGTTCTTC
. TRBJ1-2 TRBV12-3/TRBV12-4 . CASSLWGWRRGDYGYTF TGTGCCAGCAGTCTATGGGGGTGGCGGAGGGGGGACTATGGCTACACCTTC
many TRBJ2-7 TRBV12-3/TRBV12-4 TRBD2 CASSLWSSGGVYEQYF TGTGCCAGCAGTTTATGGTCTAGCGGGGGGGTTTACGAGCAGTACTTC
. TRBJ2-1 TRBV27 TRBD2 CASSWDVGTRGDNEQFF TGTGCCAGCAGTTGGGACGTCGGGACTAGGGGAGACAATGAGCAGTTCTTC
many TRBJ2-5 TRBV10-2 TRBD1 CASSVYPGGQGGTQYF TGCGCCAGCAGTGTATATCCGGGGGGACAGGGTGGGACCCAGTACTTC
many TRBJ1-6 TRBV5-1 . CASSLTGQGFSPLHF TGCGCCAGCAGCTTAACGGGACAAGGTTTTTCACCCCTCCACTTT
many TRBJ2-1 TRBV28 TRBD1 CASRPQGASYNEQFF TGTGCCAGCAGACCACAGGGGGCATCTTACAATGAGCAGTTCTTC
many TRBJ1-1 TRBV20-1 . CSASQSSTEAFF TGCAGTGCTAGCCAGAGCAGCACTGAAGCTTTCTTT
many TRBJ2-3 TRBV7-2 . CASSDTGGSTDTQYF TGTGCCAGCAGCGACACCGGGGGAAGCACAGATACGCAGTATTTT
many TRBJ2-1 TRBV7-9 . CASSLGGNRDNEQFF TGTGCCAGCAGCCTGGGAGGCAACAGGGACAATGAGCAGTTCTTC
few TRBJ1-4 TRBV10-3 . CAISDRPGSGTNEKLFF TGTGCCATCAGTGATAGACCAGGGAGTGGTACTAATGAAAAACTGTTTTTT
many TRBJ1-5 TRBV5-1 TRBD1 CASSLQTGEGQPQHF TGCGCCAGCAGCTTGCAGACAGGGGAGGGTCAGCCCCAGCATTTT
many TRBJ2-3 TRBV3-1 TRBD2 CASSQELAGATDTQYF TGTGCCAGCAGCCAAGAACTAGCGGGGGCCACAGATACGCAGTATTTT
. TRBJ2-3 TRBV29-1 . CRAEADNTDTQYF TGCAGAGCTGAAGCGGACAACACAGATACGCAGTATTTT
many TRBJ1-1 TRBV5-6 . CASSAGRMNTEAFF TGTGCCAGCAGCGCGGGACGGATGAACACTGAAGCTTTCTTT
many TRBJ2-1 TRBV9 . CASSVGGFGYNEQFF TGTGCCAGCAGCGTCGGCGGGTTTGGCTACAATGAGCAGTTCTTC
few TRBJ2-5 TRBV9 . CASSVGELPQETQYF TGTGCCAGCAGCGTAGGAGAACTCCCCCAAGAGACCCAGTACTTC
many TRBJ1-1 TRBV7-9 . CASSPDRQENTEAFF TGTGCCAGCAGCCCAGACCGCCAAGAGAACACTGAAGCTTTCTTT
many TRBJ1-6 TRBV2 TRBD1 CASATGGYSPLHF TGTGCCAGCGCGACAGGGGGCTATTCACCCCTCCACTTT
many TRBJ2-2 TRBV5-1 . CASSLAASYGTGELFF TGCGCCAGCAGCTTGGCCGCCTCCTATGGAACCGGGGAGCTGTTTTTT
. TRBJ2-1 TRBV11-1 . CASSSGQGLHEQFF TGTGCCAGCAGCTCGGGGCAGGGTCTCCATGAGCAGTTCTTC
few TRBJ2-7 TRBV21-1 . CASSSRGQAGPFIYEQYF TGTGCCAGCAGCTCGAGGGGGCAAGCGGGGCCCTTCATCTACGAGCAGTACTTC
many TRBJ2-5 TRBV7-6 . CASSIRLFLETQYF TGTGCCAGCAGCATCCGACTTTTTTTAGAGACCCAGTACTTC
many TRBJ2-7 TRBV5-1 . CASSLGRAHSGTHSKYF TGCGCCAGCAGCTTGGGCCGAGCTCACTCCGGGACACACAGCAAGTACTTC
many TRBJ2-3 TRBV5-1 . CASSLGTETDTQYF TGCGCCAGCAGCTTGGGGACAGAAACAGATACGCAGTATTTT
many TRBJ1-5 TRBV24-1 . CATSGPKSNQPQHF TGTGCCACCAGTGGGCCCAAGAGCAATCAGCCCCAGCATTTT
many TRBJ2-3 TRBV7-3 TRBD2 CASSPGTSFPDTQYF TGTGCCAGCAGCCCCGGGACTAGCTTCCCAGATACGCAGTATTTT
many TRBJ2-5 TRBV29-1 . CSVDRGVMETQYF TGCAGCGTTGATAGGGGGGTAATGGAGACCCAGTACTTC
many TRBJ2-5 TRBV7-7 . CASSLGEEETQYF TGTGCTAGCAGCTTAGGCGAAGAAGAGACCCAGTACTTC
many TRBJ2-7 TRBV7-6 . CASSTYIDEQYF TGTGCCAGCAGCACTTATATCGACGAGCAGTACTTC
many TRBJ2-1 TRBV7-6 TRBD2 CASSLGFGLAVNEQFF TGTGCCAGCAGCTTAGGTTTTGGGCTAGCGGTCAATGAGCAGTTCTTC
many TRBJ2-7 TRBV5-1 . CASSLNYSPTEQYF TGCGCCAGCAGCTTGAACTATTCCCCCACGGAGCAGTACTTC
many TRBJ1-2 TRBV5-1 TRBD1 CASSSPGAGGYGYTF TGCGCCAGCAGCTCGCCGGGGGCAGGGGGCTATGGCTACACCTTC
few TRBJ2-3 TRBV7-6 . CASSFFLDTQYF TGTGCCAGCAGCTTTTTTTTGGATACGCAGTATTTT
many TRBJ2-7 TRBV27 . CASRNLGAGGDEQYF TGTGCCAGCAGAAATTTGGGGGCTGGGGGTGACGAGCAGTACTTC
many TRBJ2-4 TRBV5-1 TRBD1 CASSSGQGNIQYF TGCGCCAGCAGCTCTGGACAGGGCAACATTCAGTACTTC
many TRBJ2-2 TRBV20-1 TRBD1 CSARSGQGNTGELFF TGCAGTGCTAGATCGGGACAGGGGAACACCGGGGAGCTGTTTTTT
many TRBJ2-7 TRBV20-1 . CSAKQGNPPYEQYF TGCAGTGCTAAACAGGGTAACCCTCCCTACGAGCAGTACTTC
many TRBJ2-1 TRBV12-3/TRBV12-4 TRBD1 CASSSLRTGGYYNEQFF TGTGCCAGCAGTTCACTTCGGACAGGGGGCTATTACAATGAGCAGTTCTTC
few TRBJ2-3 TRBV25-1 TRBD2 CASRRGGTDTQYF TGTGCCAGCAGGCGGGGGGGTACAGATACGCAGTATTTT
many TRBJ2-7 TRBV4-2 . CASSQGDTIYEQYF TGTGCCAGCAGCCAGGGGGACACCATCTACGAGCAGTACTTC